A selection of T cell receptor beta chains follows, all from one sample in a study of shared clonotypes between healthy human individuals. TCRdb's table, derived via immunoSEQ multiplex PCR, lists solely in-frame clones and lacks some. Of about 2.2 million clones in the sample, roughly 91% were seen once. The specimen was naive CD8+ T cells from PBMCs. The receptors here all came from a man younger than 35 in good health. Some clones in this sample may be carry-over from other donors' samples. CDR3s include the opening cysteine and the closing phenylalanine or tryptophan. A D gene is named only where the DNA matches it firmly. Expanded clones get a size class; other rows say once, few or many, or leave the size out.

size	J	D	length	V	DNA	CDR3
.	TRBJ1-5	.	18	TRBV7-8	TGTGCCAGCAGCCCCCGGTTGGCAGGGGCACCCGATGATCAGCCCCAGCATTTT	CASSPRLAGAPDDQPQHF
.	TRBJ2-2	TRBD2	16	TRBV9	TGTGCCAGCAGCGTAACTAGCGGGAGGTGGACCGGGGAGCTGTTTTTT	CASSVTSGRWTGELFF
few	TRBJ1-1	TRBD1	15	TRBV12-5	TGTGCTAGTGGTTTGGGGACAGGGTTGAACACTGAAGCTTTCTTT	CASGLGTGLNTEAFF
.	TRBJ1-1	.	16	TRBV5-1	TGCGCCAGCAGCTTTGGCCAGGGAAGTTTTGACACTGAAGCTTTCTTT	CASSFGQGSFDTEAFF
few	TRBJ2-7	.	13	TRBV27	TGTGCCAGCAGTTCCCAACACCGATACGAGCAGTACTTC	CASSSQHRYEQYF
.	TRBJ2-3	.	14	TRBV5-1	TGCGCCAGCAGCTTCCGCAGAAACACAGATACGCAGTATTTT	CASSFRRNTDTQYF
.	TRBJ2-1	TRBD2	15	TRBV19	TGTGCCACTCTTGGGCTAGCGGGAGGGTACAATGAGCAGTTCTTC	CATLGLAGGYNEQFF
.	TRBJ2-5	TRBD1	15	TRBV9	TGTGCCAGCAGCTCTGGACAGGGGGCGCGGGAGACCCAGTACTTC	CASSSGQGARETQYF
.	TRBJ2-7	TRBD2	17	TRBV29-1	TGCAGCGTTCCGGGACGCTTCCTCCTCGGGGGGGTCTACGAGCAGTACTTC	CSVPGRFLLGGVYEQYF
once	TRBJ2-1	TRBD2	16	TRBV7-9	TGTGCCAGCAGCTTCACTAGCGGGAGGGCCAGCAATGAGCAGTTCTTC	CASSFTSGRASNEQFF
.	TRBJ1-6	.	15	TRBV27	TGTGCCAGCAGTTTAGTGGGTGACACCCTGTCACCCCTCCACTTT	CASSLVGDTLSPLHF
.	TRBJ2-1	TRBD2	16	TRBV19	TGTGCCAGTAGTATAGATCGGGAGGGCCCCTTCAATGAGCAGTTCTTC	CASSIDREGPFNEQFF
.	TRBJ1-4	.	16	TRBV7-6	TGTGCCAGCAGCCGGGGGACACGGGGGACTTATGAAAAACTGTTTTTT	CASSRGTRGTYEKLFF
.	TRBJ2-7	.	15	TRBV7-9	TGTGCCAGCAGCTTAGGGCCCTACCTTACGAGCGAGCAGTACTTC	CASSLGPYLTSEQYF
.	TRBJ1-2	.	13	TRBV13	TGTGCCAGCAGCTTAGGTTCGGCCTTCTCCTACACCTTC	CASSLGSAFSYTF
.	TRBJ1-5	TRBD1	17	TRBV28	TGTGCCAGCAGCCAACCCGCGGACAGGGACAGAGGTCAGCCCCAGCATTTT	CASSQPADRDRGQPQHF
once	TRBJ2-5	.	14	TRBV5-6	TGTGCCAGCAGCTTTTATCAGGGGTCAGAGACCCAGTACTTC	CASSFYQGSETQYF
.	TRBJ2-7	.	16	TRBV27	TGTGCCAGCAGCATGAGAGGAGGGGACAGCTCCTACGAGCAGTACTTC	CASSMRGGDSSYEQYF
.	TRBJ2-2	TRBD2	14	TRBV29-1	TGCAGCGCTGGACTAGCGGGATTGGCCGGGGAGCTGTTTTTT	CSAGLAGLAGELFF
.	TRBJ1-6	.	15	TRBV4-1	TGCGCCAGCAGCCCCAAGCCAGTGGAAAATTCACCCCTCCACTTT	CASSPKPVENSPLHF
.	TRBJ2-4	.	17	TRBV29-1	TGCAGCGTTGTCCGAAGAGGGCCTAATCTAGCCAAAAACATTCAGTACTTC	CSVVRRGPNLAKNIQYF
.	TRBJ2-7	.	13	TRBV9	TGTGCCAGCAGCCCCGGGACTTCCTACGAGCAGTACTTC	CASSPGTSYEQYF
once	TRBJ2-7	TRBD2	18	TRBV7-7	TGTGCCAGCAGCCCCTTCCAGCCCGGACTAGCGGGACCAGTGGAGCAGTACTTC	CASSPFQPGLAGPVEQYF
.	TRBJ2-7	.	15	TRBV7-9	TGTGCCAGCAGCTCAAGCGCAGGTGACTCCTACGAGCAGTACTTC	CASSSSAGDSYEQYF
.	TRBJ2-1	TRBD2	14	TRBV7-9	TGTGCCAGCTCCATCGCGGGAGGTCACAATGAGCAGTTCTTC	CASSIAGGHNEQFF
.	TRBJ2-7	TRBD1	16	TRBV15	TGTGCCACCAGCAGAGATTGGACAGGGGATGCGTTCGAGCAGTACTTC	CATSRDWTGDAFEQYF
.	TRBJ2-7	.	14	TRBV7-9	TGTGCCAGCGGACGTTGGGGTACAGACTACGAGCAGTACTTC	CASGRWGTDYEQYF
.	TRBJ2-2	.	11	TRBV20-1	TGCAGTGCTAGGCTGGCCGGGGAGCTGTTTTTT	CSARLAGELFF
.	TRBJ2-7	.	14	TRBV9	TGTGCCAGCAGCGTAGAAGGGATCTCCTACGAGCAGTACTTC	CASSVEGISYEQYF
.	TRBJ2-3	.	15	TRBV7-3	TGTGCCAGCAGCTTAGGCACCGCGAGCACAGATACGCAGTATTTT	CASSLGTASTDTQYF
.	TRBJ2-1	.	16	TRBV4-3	TGCGCCAGCAGCGTCATTGAGGGACTCCACTACAATGAGCAGTTCTTC	CASSVIEGLHYNEQFF
.	TRBJ2-7	.	15	TRBV29-1	TGCAGCGTTGATGATCTTGGCGAGGGAGGATACGAGCAGTACTTC	CSVDDLGEGGYEQYF
.	TRBJ2-3	.	14	TRBV27	TGTGCCAGCAGTCCAGACGGGAGCACAGATACGCAGTATTTT	CASSPDGSTDTQYF
.	TRBJ2-5	.	12	TRBV6-5	TGTGCCAGCAGTTCCAGGGGAGAGACCCAGTACTTC	CASSSRGETQYF
.	TRBJ2-7	TRBD2	15	TRBV7-8	TGTGCCAGCAGCTTATTCCTAGCGGAGGCCTACGAGCAGTACTTC	CASSLFLAEAYEQYF
.	TRBJ2-4	.	17	TRBV13	TGTGCCAGCAGCTTTGGGGGAGGCGGTAGGGAAGAAAACATTCAGTACTTC	CASSFGGGGREENIQYF
.	TRBJ2-4	.	14	TRBV4-2	TGTGCCAGCAGTCCTAAATTAGCCAAAAACATTCAGTACTTC	CASSPKLAKNIQYF
.	TRBJ1-3	.	15	TRBV6-1	TGTGCCAGCAGGCAGGACAGAACCTCTGGAAACACCATATATTTT	CASRQDRTSGNTIYF
.	TRBJ2-7	.	15	TRBV7-8	TGTGCCAGCAGCTTAGCCAGGGGTATCCCGTACGAGCAGTACTTC	CASSLARGIPYEQYF
.	TRBJ2-7	.	12	TRBV29-1	TGCAGCGTTGATTCCGGGGCCCACGAGCAGTACTTC	CSVDSGAHEQYF
.	TRBJ1-5	TRBD1	15	TRBV6-5	TGTGCCAGCAGTTACACACGGACAGGCCTGGGGCCCCAGCATTTT	CASSYTRTGLGPQHF
.	TRBJ1-1	.	11	TRBV29-1	TGCAGCGCCGACCTAAACACTGAAGCTTTCTTT	CSADLNTEAFF
.	TRBJ2-7	.	12	TRBV7-2	TGTGCCAGCAGGGCTCTAGGGTACGAGCAGTACTTC	CASRALGYEQYF
.	TRBJ1-1	.	17	TRBV7-3	TGTGCCAGCAGCTTAACGTTAGGGGAGAGGCCGAACACTGAAGCTTTCTTT	CASSLTLGERPNTEAFF
.	TRBJ2-7	.	16	TRBV5-1	TGCGCCAGCAGCTTGGCCGGGCCACCCGGCCCATCCGAGCAGTACTTC	CASSLAGPPGPSEQYF
.	TRBJ2-2	.	15	TRBV27	TGTGCCAGCAGAGAACAGGGATCGAACACCGGGGAGCTGTTTTTT	CASREQGSNTGELFF
.	TRBJ2-3	.	13	TRBV19	TGTGCCAGTACGTCCTACCAGTCAGATACGCAGTATTTT	CASTSYQSDTQYF
.	TRBJ1-1	.	11	TRBV29-1	TGCAGCGTTGTCAGGGCCACTGAAGCTTTCTTT	CSVVRATEAFF
.	TRBJ2-3	.	11	TRBV7-3	TGTGCCAGCAGCTACAGCGGTACGCAGTATTTT	CASSYSGTQYF
.	TRBJ1-1	.	14	TRBV7-9	TGTGCCAGCGAGGTAATGACGGGGAACACTGAAGCTTTCTTT	CASEVMTGNTEAFF
.	TRBJ1-4	.	14	TRBV7-6	TGTGCCAGCAGCTTGAGGAAAACTAATGAAAAACTGTTTTTT	CASSLRKTNEKLFF
.	TRBJ2-1	.	16	TRBV19	TGTGCCAGTAGTATTTGGAGTCTTCGCTCCTACAATGAGCAGTTCTTC	CASSIWSLRSYNEQFF
.	TRBJ1-2	.	16	TRBV14	TGTGCCAGCAGCCAAGGAGGCGGGGAAAAGAAGGGAGGCTACACCTTC	CASSQGGGEKKGGYTF
once	TRBJ2-7	.	14	TRBV5-1	TGCGCCAGCAGCTTGGGGGCAGGGCCGGGAGAGCAGTACTTC	CASSLGAGPGEQYF
.	TRBJ2-3	TRBD2	16	TRBV7-9	TGTGCCAGCAGCTTAGCTAGCGGGACATCCACAGATACGCAGTATTTT	CASSLASGTSTDTQYF